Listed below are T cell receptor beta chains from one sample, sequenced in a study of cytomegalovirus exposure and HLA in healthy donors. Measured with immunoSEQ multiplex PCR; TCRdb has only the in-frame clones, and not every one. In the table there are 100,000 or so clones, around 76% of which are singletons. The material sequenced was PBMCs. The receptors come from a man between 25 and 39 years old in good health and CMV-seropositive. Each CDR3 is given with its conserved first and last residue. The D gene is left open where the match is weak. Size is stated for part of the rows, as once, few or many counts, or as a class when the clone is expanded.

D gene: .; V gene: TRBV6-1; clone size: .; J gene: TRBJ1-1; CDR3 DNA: TGTGCCAGCAGTCCGGGTCCCGAGATTGAAGCTTTCTTT; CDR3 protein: CASSPGPEIEAFF
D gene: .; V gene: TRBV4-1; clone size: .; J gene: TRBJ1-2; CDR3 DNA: TGCGCCAGCAGCCAAGAAGCGGGTTGGTATGGCTACACCTTC; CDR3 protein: CASSQEAGWYGYTF
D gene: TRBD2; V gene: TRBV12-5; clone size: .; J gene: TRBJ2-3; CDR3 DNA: TGTGCTAGTGGTGACGGGACTAGCGGGGGTTCAGATACGCAGTATTTT; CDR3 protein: CASGDGTSGGSDTQYF
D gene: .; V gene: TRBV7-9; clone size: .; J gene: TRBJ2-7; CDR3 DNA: TGTTCCAGCAGCTTAACGCCCGGGACAAACTACGAGCAGTACTTC; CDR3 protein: CSSSLTPGTNYEQYF
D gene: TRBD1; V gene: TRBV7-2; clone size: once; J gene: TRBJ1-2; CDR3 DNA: TGTGCCAGCAGCTTAGACAGGGGGCGAGCCTATGGCTACACCTTC; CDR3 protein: CASSLDRGRAYGYTF
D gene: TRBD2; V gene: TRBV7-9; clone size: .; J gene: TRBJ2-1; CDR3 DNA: TGTGCCAGCAGCTCCTGGGGACTAGCGGGGTACAATGAGCAGTTCTTC; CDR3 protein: CASSSWGLAGYNEQFF
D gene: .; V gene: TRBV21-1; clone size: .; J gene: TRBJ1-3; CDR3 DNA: TGTGCCAGCAGCGCTTTCGTGGACAGAAGGTCTGGAAACACCATATATTTT; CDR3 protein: CASSAFVDRRSGNTIYF
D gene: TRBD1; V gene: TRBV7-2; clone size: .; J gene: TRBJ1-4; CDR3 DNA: TGTGCCAGCAGCACCCGGGACAGTCGTGAAAAACTGTTTTTT; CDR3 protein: CASSTRDSREKLFF
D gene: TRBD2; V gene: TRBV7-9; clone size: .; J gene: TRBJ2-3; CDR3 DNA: TGTGCCAGCAGCTCACCGGTACAGGGGCTAGCGGGGACCACAGATACGCAGTATTTT; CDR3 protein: CASSSPVQGLAGTTDTQYF
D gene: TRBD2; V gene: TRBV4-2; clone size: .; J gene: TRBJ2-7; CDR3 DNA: TGTGCCAGCAGCCTTCCGGGGGGGGACCACGAGCAGTACTTC; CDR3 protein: CASSLPGGDHEQYF
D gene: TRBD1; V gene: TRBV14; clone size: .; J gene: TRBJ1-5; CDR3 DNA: TGTGCCAGCAGCCAAGAAGGGGACAGTATCTATAGCAATCAGCCCCAGCATTTT; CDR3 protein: CASSQEGDSIYSNQPQHF
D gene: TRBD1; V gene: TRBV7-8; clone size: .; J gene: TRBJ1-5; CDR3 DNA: TGTGCCAGCACTCCTCGACAGGGGGCGAACAATCAGCCCCAGCATTTT; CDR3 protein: CASTPRQGANNQPQHF
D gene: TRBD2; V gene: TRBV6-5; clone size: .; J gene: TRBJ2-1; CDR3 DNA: TGTGCCAGCAGATCCCGACTAGCGGGGGACAATGAGCAGTTCTTC; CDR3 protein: CASRSRLAGDNEQFF
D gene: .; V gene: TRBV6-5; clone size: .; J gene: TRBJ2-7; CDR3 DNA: TGTGCCAGCAGTTACGCGGCAGCCTTCTCCTACGAGCAGTACTTC; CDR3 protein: CASSYAAAFSYEQYF
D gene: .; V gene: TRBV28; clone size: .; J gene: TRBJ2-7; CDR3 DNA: TGTGCCAGCAGCCCAATACAGGAGTTCTACGAGCAGTACTTC; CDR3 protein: CASSPIQEFYEQYF
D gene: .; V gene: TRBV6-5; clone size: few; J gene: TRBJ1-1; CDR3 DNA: TGTGCCAGCAGTTACGGGACTCCTCCCGGGAACACTGAAGCTTTCTTT; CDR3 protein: CASSYGTPPGNTEAFF
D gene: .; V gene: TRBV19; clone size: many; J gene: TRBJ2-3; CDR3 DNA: TGTGCCAGTAGTACAGGCCCCAGCACAGATACGCAGTATTTT; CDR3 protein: CASSTGPSTDTQYF
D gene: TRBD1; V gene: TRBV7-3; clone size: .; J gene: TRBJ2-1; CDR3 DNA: TGTGCCAGCAGCTTAGACAGGGGACAGGGTAATGAGCAGTTCTTC; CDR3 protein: CASSLDRGQGNEQFF
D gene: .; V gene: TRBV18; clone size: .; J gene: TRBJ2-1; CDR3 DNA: TGTGCCAGCTCACCAGCTTCGGGGTCTAACTACAATGAGCAGTTCTTC; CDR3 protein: CASSPASGSNYNEQFF
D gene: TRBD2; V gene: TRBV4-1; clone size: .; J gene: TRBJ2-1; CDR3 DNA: TGCGCCAGCAGCCAAGATCCCCCGGGGACTAGTGGGTTCAATGAGCAGTTCTTC; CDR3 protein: CASSQDPPGTSGFNEQFF
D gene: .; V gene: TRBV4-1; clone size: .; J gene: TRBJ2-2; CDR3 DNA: TGCGCCAGCAGCCAAGGGCTAGCGCACACCGGGGAGCTGTTTTTT; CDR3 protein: CASSQGLAHTGELFF
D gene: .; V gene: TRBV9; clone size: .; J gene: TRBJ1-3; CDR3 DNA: TGTGCCAGCAGCGTAGGGTTCTATGGGAGCTCCTCTGGAAACACCATATATTTT; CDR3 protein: CASSVGFYGSSSGNTIYF
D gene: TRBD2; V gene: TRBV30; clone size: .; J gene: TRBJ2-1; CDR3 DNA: TGTGCCTGGAGTCCGAGCGGGGGGGGGTACAATGAGCAGTTCTTC; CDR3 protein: CAWSPSGGGYNEQFF
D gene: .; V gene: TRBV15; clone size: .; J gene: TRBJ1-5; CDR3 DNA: TGTGCCACCAGCAGAGTCGCGGTAAATCAGCCCCAGCATTTT; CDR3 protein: CATSRVAVNQPQHF
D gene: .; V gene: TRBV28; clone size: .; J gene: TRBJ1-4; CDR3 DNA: TGTGCCAGCAGTTTGGTCGCAGGGCTTAATGAAAAACTGTTTTTT; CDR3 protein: CASSLVAGLNEKLFF
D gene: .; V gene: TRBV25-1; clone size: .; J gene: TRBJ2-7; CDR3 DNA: TGTGCCAGCAGTGAATTTGGGGGGGCTACGAACGAGCAGTACTTC; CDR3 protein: CASSEFGGATNEQYF
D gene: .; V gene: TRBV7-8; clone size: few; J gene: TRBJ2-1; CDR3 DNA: TGTGCCAGCAGCTTAGTGGGGCAGATATACAATGAGCAGTTCTTC; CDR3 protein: CASSLVGQIYNEQFF
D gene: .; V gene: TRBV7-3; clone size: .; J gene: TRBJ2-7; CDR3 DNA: TGTGCCAGCAGCTTTGGGGGGAAGGGCGAGCAGTACTTC; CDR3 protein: CASSFGGKGEQYF
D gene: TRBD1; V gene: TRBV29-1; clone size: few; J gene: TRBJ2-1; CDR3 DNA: TGCAGCGTTAGGTTCGGACAGGGAGAGGTCAATGAGCAGTTCTTC; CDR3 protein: CSVRFGQGEVNEQFF
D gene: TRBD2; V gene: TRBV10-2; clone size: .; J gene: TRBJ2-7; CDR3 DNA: TGCGCCAGCACCCCGGGGGGGTCCTACGAGCAGTACTTC; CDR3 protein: CASTPGGSYEQYF
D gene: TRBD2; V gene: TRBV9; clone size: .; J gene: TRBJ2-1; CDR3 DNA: TGTGCCAGCAGCCCTGGGACTAGCGGGGGGGATTACAATGAGCAGTTCTTC; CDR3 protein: CASSPGTSGGDYNEQFF
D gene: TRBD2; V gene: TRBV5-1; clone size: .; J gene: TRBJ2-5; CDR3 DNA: TGCGCCAGCAGCGTAGCCGGGACTAGTAAGACCCAGTACTTC; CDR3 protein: CASSVAGTSKTQYF
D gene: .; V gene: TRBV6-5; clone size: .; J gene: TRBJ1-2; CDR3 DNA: TGTGCCAGCAGTGGCACCCTCGCTGGCTATGGCTACACCTTC; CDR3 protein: CASSGTLAGYGYTF
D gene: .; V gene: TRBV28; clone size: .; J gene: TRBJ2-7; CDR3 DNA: TGTGCCAGCCGGCTGGCCGGTGGGCACGAGCAGTACTTC; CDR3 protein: CASRLAGGHEQYF
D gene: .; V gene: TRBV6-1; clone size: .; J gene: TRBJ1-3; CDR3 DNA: TGTGCCAGCACCAGAGACGGAGGCTCTGGAAACACCATATATTTT; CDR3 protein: CASTRDGGSGNTIYF
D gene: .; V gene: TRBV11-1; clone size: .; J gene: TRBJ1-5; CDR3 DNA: TGTGCCAGCAGCGCTGACTCGAGTCAGCCCCAGCATTTT; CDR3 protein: CASSADSSQPQHF
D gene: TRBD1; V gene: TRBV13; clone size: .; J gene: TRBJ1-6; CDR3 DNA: TGTGCCAGCAGCTTAGGCGGGACAGGCCTGTTGTCCCTCCACTTT; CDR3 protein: CASSLGGTGLLSLHF
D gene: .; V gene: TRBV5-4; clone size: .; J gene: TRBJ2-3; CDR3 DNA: TGTGCCAGCAGCTTTACGCGGGCCCTCACAGATACGCAGTATTTT; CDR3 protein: CASSFTRALTDTQYF
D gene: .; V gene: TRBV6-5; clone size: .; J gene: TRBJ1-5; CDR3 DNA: TGTGCCAGCAGCCCTAGACAGCCCGGGCAGCCCCAGCATTTT; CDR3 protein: CASSPRQPGQPQHF
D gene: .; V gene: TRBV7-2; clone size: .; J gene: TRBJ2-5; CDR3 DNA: TGTGCCAGCAGCGACCAAAAGGGACTGAAAGAGACCCAGTACTTC; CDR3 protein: CASSDQKGLKETQYF
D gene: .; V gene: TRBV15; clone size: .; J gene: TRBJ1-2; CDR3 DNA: TGTGCCACCAGCAGAGATTCTGGGGCTGGCTACACCTTC; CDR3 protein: CATSRDSGAGYTF
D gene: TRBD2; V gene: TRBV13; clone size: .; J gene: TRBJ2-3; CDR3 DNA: TGTGCCAGCAGCTCGCCACCCAAAGATACTAGCGGGGGCATTCATACAGATACGCAGTATTTT; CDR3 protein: CASSSPPKDTSGGIHTDTQYF
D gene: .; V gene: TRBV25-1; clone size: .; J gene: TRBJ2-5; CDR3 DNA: TGTGCCAGCAGTAAAACGGTACCCCAAGAGACCCAGTACTTC; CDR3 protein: CASSKTVPQETQYF
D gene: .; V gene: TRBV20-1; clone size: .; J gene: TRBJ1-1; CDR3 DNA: TGCAGTGCTAAATGGGGGCCTGAAGCTTTCTTT; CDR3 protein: CSAKWGPEAFF
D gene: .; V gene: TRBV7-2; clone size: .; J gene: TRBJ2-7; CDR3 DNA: TGTGCCAGCAGCTTAGGATCCCAGGGCCCCCGCGAGCAGTACTTC; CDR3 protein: CASSLGSQGPREQYF
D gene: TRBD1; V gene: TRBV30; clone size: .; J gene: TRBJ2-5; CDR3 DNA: TGTGCCTGGAGTGTACAGGGGGAGACCCAGTACTTC; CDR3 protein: CAWSVQGETQYF
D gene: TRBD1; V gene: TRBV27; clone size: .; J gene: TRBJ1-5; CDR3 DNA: TGTGCCAGCAGTTTTACCGGCGTTCGAGGGGGCGGGGGCAATCAGCCCCAGCATTTT; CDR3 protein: CASSFTGVRGGGGNQPQHF
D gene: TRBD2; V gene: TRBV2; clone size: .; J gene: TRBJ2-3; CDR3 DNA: TGTGCCAGTATAACTAGCGCCGCCCGTACGCAGTATTTT; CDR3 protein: CASITSAARTQYF